The 13 T cell receptor beta chains below all came from one sample that was sequenced in a study of Tregs in tolerant kidney transplant recipients. Data came from immunoSEQ multiplex PCR; TCRdb stores just in-frame clones and leaves some out. The sample table includes approximately 49,000 clones. The specimen comprised CD4+ T cells from blood, sampled before the transplant. Receptor source: a human donor who received a combined kidney and bone marrow transplant.

Here the CDR3 reads CASSHRGRVQETQYF. Partial CDR3 DNA: TGTGCCAGCAGCCACAGGGGGAGGGTCCAAGAGACC. The chain couples TRBV7-2 to TRBJ2-5; perhaps TRBD1 as D (8 bases). The read ends 3 residues before the CDR3 terminus; that terminus is restored from the germline J gene. Trimming took 5 bases from V and 1 from J, leaving 14 bases between them. Per the germline V gene, CDR1 is SGHTA and CDR2 is FQGNSA. The CDR3 spans 15 residues.

As concerns this clone: The read stops 3 residues short of the end of the CDR3; the missing end is completed from the germline J gene. This chain links TRBV20-1 with TRBJ2-1; 9 bases align to TRBD2. The germline V gene encodes CDR1 DFQATT and CDR2 SNEGSKA (reference sequence). J was trimmed by 9 bases and V by 3 bases; bases with no gene match: 15. This CDR3 is built from 16 residues. CDR3 DNA (partial): TGCAGTGCTAGGCCTACAGGGTCAGGCGGGAGGGTTGAG. Translated, it gives CSARPTGSGGRVE. The entire CDR3 protein is CSARPTGSGGRVEQFF.

Turning to this clone: The read halts 3 residues ahead of the CDR3 end, with the missing end drawn from the germline J gene. The genes are TRBV5-4 and TRBJ1-1, with 8 bases lining up with TRBD1. The CDR3 extends over 13 amino acids. V gave up 4 bases and J gave up 7 bases; unmatched junction bases: 6. Per germline, CDR1 SGHNT and CDR2 YYREEE (reference sequence). CDR3 DNA, as far as it was read: TGTGCCAGCAGCACGACAGGGGTTGGTGAA. Translating gives CASSTTGVGE. The full CDR3 reads CASSTTGVGEAFF.

A remark on this clone: The CDR3 is cut off 3 residues early in the read; its end comes from the germline J gene. This chain connects TRBV6-4 to TRBJ2-3; TRBD1 agrees at 8 bases. Germline V lookup: CDR1 MRHNA, CDR2 SNTAGT. With 1 base clipped from V and 5 bases from J, the junction kept 2 bases outside the gene matches. CDR3 length: 14 amino acids. CDR3 bases read: TGTGCCAGCAGTGACTTACAGGGGGGAGATACG. Protein: CASSDLQGGDT. The whole CDR3 sequence reads CASSDLQGGDTQYF.

As for this clone: The missing CDR3 end, 3 residues past where the read stops, is filled in from the germline J gene. This sequence joins TRBV5-1 and TRBJ1-1; 8 positions agree with TRBD1. J lost 1 base, V lost 3 bases, and 14 bases had no gene match. This CDR3 spans 18 amino acids. Germline lookup yields CDR1 SGHRS and CDR2 YFSETQ. The CDR3 protein is CASSSSTGVLLANTEAFF. Incomplete CDR3 DNA: TGCGCCAGCAGCTCTTCGACAGGGGTCCTCCTTGCGAACACTGAA.

The CDR3 sequence: CSATRQGWSQPQHF. The CDR3 bases that were read are TGCAGTGCTACAAGACAGGGCTGGAGCCAGCCC. The V call is TRBV20-1, the J call TRBJ1-5; 7 bases match TRBD1. The read is 3 residues too short to cover the CDR3 end, so that end is filled in from the germline J gene. Germline CDR1 DFQATT, CDR2 SNEGSKA (reference sequence). The length of the CDR3 is 14 residues. The junction had 10 bases not matched to a gene; V was cut back by 4 bases and J by 7 bases.

In the case of this clone: The read finishes 3 residues shy of the CDR3 end, and the germline J gene is used to complete it. The gene calls are TRBV20-1 and TRBJ2-7; maybe TRBD1 (6 bases). CDR1 is DFQATT, CDR2 SNEGSKA, per germline (reference sequence). V was cut by 3 bases and J by 2 bases, with 11 bases left in between. The CDR3 consists of 13 residues. The part of the CDR3 DNA that was read is TGCAGTGCTAGCGGCAGGGGCCCCTACGAG. Encoded protein: CSASGRGPYE. The whole CDR3 protein reads CSASGRGPYEQYF.

A remark on this clone: The sequenced fragment ends 3 residues before the CDR3 boundary, so the rest is inferred from the germline J gene. The chain has TRBV19 and TRBJ1-2, with a weak D call TRBD1 (5 bases). V lost 6 bases to trimming and J lost 4 bases, with 15 bases between them. Germline CDR1 is LNHDA and CDR2 is SQIVND (reference sequence). The CDR3 length is 14 residues. This chain's CDR3 is CASSRQSLGYGYTF. The CDR3 DNA, read in part, is TGTGCCAGTAGCAGACAGTCTTTGGGCTATGGC.

Points on this clone: The read comes to an end 3 residues before the CDR3 does, leaving the germline J gene to fill in the end. J is TRBJ2-7 and V is TRBV20-1, with TRBD2 identical over 15 bases. Germline V CDR1 and CDR2: DFQATT, SNEGSKA (reference sequence). Unmatched junction bases numbered 6, after V lost 6 bases and J lost 6 bases. The CDR3 extends over 14 amino acids. CDR3 DNA, as far as it was read: TGCAGTGCAGGGGGACTAGCGGGAGGTAGCGAG. The encoded protein is CSAGGLAGGSE. The full CDR3 sequence reads CSAGGLAGGSEQYF.

As for this clone: The CDR3 end is not reached by the read, which stops 3 residues before it; the germline J gene fills it in. The chain employs TRBV7-2 and TRBJ2-3; 9 bases fit TRBD2. Germline lookup yields CDR1 SGHTA and CDR2 FQGNSA. V was clipped by 1 base and J by 2 bases; unmatched bases: 1. This CDR3 is built from 15 residues. CDR3 DNA, as far as it was read: TGTGCCAGCAGCTTAGGCGGGAGGGCCACAGATACG. It codes for CASSLGGRATDT. The full CDR3 reads CASSLGGRATDTQYF.

As for this clone: The read terminates 3 residues before the CDR3 end, so the remaining end is supplied by the germline J gene. The genes are TRBV20-1 and TRBJ1-2; TRBD1 matches 7 bases. Germline V gene lookup returns CDR1 DFQATT and CDR2 SNEGSKA (reference sequence). V was pared by 6 bases and J by 3 bases, with 4 bases of the junction left unmatched. The CDR3 has 12 residues. This chain's CDR3 is CSATGQDYGYTF. The sequenced CDR3 bases are TGCAGTGCAACCGGACAGGACTATGGC.

Concerning this clone: The DNA ends 3 residues before the CDR3 does, and the rest of the CDR3 is filled in from the germline J gene. The chain carries TRBV20-1 and TRBJ2-7; a possible D gene is TRBD1 (8 bases). The V end was cut by 6 bases, the J end by 4 bases, with 19 bases between. Germline CDR1 reads DFQATT; CDR2 reads SNEGSKA (reference sequence). The CDR3 totals 14 residues. CDR3 DNA, as far as it was read: TGCAGTGCCCAAACCCTACAGGGGGGGTACGAG. Translated, it gives CSAQTLQGGYE. The full CDR3 protein reads CSAQTLQGGYEQYF.

A word on this clone: The read terminates 3 residues before the CDR3 end, so the remaining end is supplied by the germline J gene. The rearrangement uses TRBV7-2 and TRBJ1-2, with 8 bases aligning to TRBD1. The CDR3 is 13 amino acids. Germline V gives CDR1 SGHTA, CDR2 FQGNSA. The CDR3 sequence is CASSFGQGRGYTF. The covered CDR3 bases are TGTGCCAGCAGCTTTGGACAGGGCAGAGGC.